Below, 25 T cell receptor beta chains from the same sample are listed, as sequenced in a study of blood T cell repertoires in COVID-19. Clones were sequenced by immunoSEQ multiplex PCR, and TCRdb holds only the in-frame ones, with some missing. The top ten hold approximately 10% of the sample, which has about 330,000 clones, roughly 90% seen once. The material sequenced was peripheral blood. These receptors all come from a man aged 25 to 45 with COVID-19, enrolled during active disease.

The chain links TRBV19 to TRBJ2-1; 7 bases map to TRBD1. CDR1 and CDR2 (germline): LNHDA, SQIVND (reference sequence). V lost 1 base, J lost 9 bases, and 9 bases stayed unmatched. CDR3 length: 15 amino acids. DNA for the CDR3: TGTGCCAGTAGTATAGTCCAGGGGGATATTGTTGAGCAGTTCTTC. Protein: CASSIVQGDIVEQFF. The variable domain in full, with the rest retrieved from reference TRBV19 and TRBJ2-1, is DGGITQSPKYLFRKEGQNVTLSCEQNLNHDAMYWYRQDPGQGLRLIYYSQIVNDFQKGDIAEGYSVSREKKESFPLTVTSAQKNPTAFYLCASSIVQGDIVEQFFGPGTRLTVL.

This clone was counted between two and nine times. The chain recombines TRBV5-1 with TRBJ1-5, with D tentatively TRBD1 (6 bases). V lost 0 bases, J lost 1 base, and 8 bases lay in between. CDR1 is SGHRS and CDR2 is YFSETQ in the germline V gene. The CDR3 length is 15 residues. CDR3 in amino acids: CASSLGQASNQPQHF. Here the CDR3 DNA reads TGCGCCAGCAGCTTGGGACAGGCGAGCAATCAGCCCCAGCATTTT.

CDR3 nucleotide sequence: TGTGCCAGTAGTATCCAGGTTTCCTCCTACAATGAGCAGTTCTTC. The encoded protein is CASSIQVSSYNEQFF. The J gene is TRBJ2-1, the V gene TRBV19; no firm D call. The V end lost 3 bases, the J end lost 0 bases, and 9 bases lay between the germline ends. CDR1 is LNHDA and CDR2 is SQIVND in the germline V gene (reference sequence). The CDR3 is 15 amino acids. Filled out from reference TRBV19 and TRBJ2-1, the complete variable domain reads DGGITQSPKYLFRKEGQNVTLSCEQNLNHDAMYWYRQDPGQGLRLIYYSQIVNDFQKGDIAEGYSVSREKKESFPLTVTSAQKNPTAFYLCASSIQVSSYNEQFFGPGTRLTVL.

The chain recombines TRBV10-3 with TRBJ2-7, with D unclear. The CDR3 is 12 residues long. Trimming removed 8 bases from V and 5 bases from J, with 13 bases in between. CDR1 is ENHRY, CDR2 SYGVKD, per germline. CDR3 loop: CAIGEVWDEQYF. In DNA, the CDR3 is TGTGCCATCGGCGAGGTATGGGACGAGCAGTACTTC.

The chain carries TRBV2 and TRBJ2-7, with D possibly TRBD1 on 6 matching bases. The V end was cut by 1 base, the J end by 6 bases, with 16 bases between. The length of the CDR3 is 15 residues. In germline, CDR1 is SNHLY, CDR2 FYNNEI. The CDR3 here is CASSEEGVLAGEQYF. CDR3 nucleotides: TGTGCCAGCAGTGAAGAGGGGGTATTGGCGGGCGAGCAGTACTTC.

The chain couples TRBV6-2 or TRBV6-3 to TRBJ1-1; 7 bases are a match to TRBD1. This CDR3 spans 15 amino acids. J lost 5 bases, V lost 2 bases, and 8 bases had no gene match. Germline lookup yields CDR1 MNHEY and CDR2 SVGEGT. DNA for the CDR3: TGTGCCAGCAGTTACCCCCCGAGGGGGCAAACTGAAGCTTTCTTT. It yields the protein CASSYPPRGQTEAFF.

V gene TRBV7-2 combines with J gene TRBJ2-7, with 12 bases identical to TRBD2. The V gene's germline CDR1 is SGHTA and CDR2 FQGNSA. This CDR3 has 16 amino acids. After removal of 4 bases from V and 4 bases from J, the junction contained 8 bases not matched to a gene. The DNA of the CDR3 is TGTGCCAGCAGCTGGACTGGACTAGCGGGGATGTACGAGCAGTACTTC. It encodes CASSWTGLAGMYEQYF.

This chain uses TRBV2 with TRBJ1-4; 7 bases map to TRBD1. In germline, CDR1 is SNHLY, CDR2 FYNNEI. CDR3 size: 16 residues. Trimming removed 10 bases from V and 0 bases from J; junction bases left unmatched: 11. The CDR3 region has the DNA TGTGCCAAGAAGGGACAGTATGGAGCAACTAATGAAAAACTGTTTTTT. Residues: CAKKGQYGATNEKLFF.

The chain is built from TRBV29-1 and TRBJ1-2; D perhaps matches TRBD1 (5 bases). The CDR3 is 14 residues long. The V end was cut by 7 bases, the J end by 3 bases, with 18 bases between. The germline V gene has CDR1 SQVTM and CDR2 ANQGSEA. The DNA of the CDR3 is TGCAGCGGACAGCCGTCAGCGGGGGACTATGGCTACACCTTC. Protein sequence: CSGQPSAGDYGYTF.

In DNA form, the CDR3 reads TGCGCCAGCAGCTCGCCCCAGGGTTCCGGCACTGAAGCTTTCTTT. It codes for CASSSPQGSGTEAFF. V is TRBV5-1 and J is TRBJ1-1, with D perhaps matching TRBD1 (5 bases). The CDR3 length is 15 residues. Trimming removed 3 bases at V and 4 bases at J, with 16 bases between. Germline values: CDR1 SGHRS, CDR2 YFSETQ.

This chain joins TRBV7-8 and TRBJ2-3; 7 bases map to TRBD1. Germline values: CDR1 SGHVS, CDR2 FQNEAQ. This CDR3 spans 17 amino acids. V trimming: 3 bases; J trimming: 4 bases; junction bases outside the gene matches: 13. CDR3 sequence: CASSFQQTGFLADTQYF. CDR3 nucleotide sequence: TGTGCCAGCAGCTTCCAGCAGACAGGGTTTCTTGCAGATACGCAGTATTTT.

The V gene is TRBV27, the J gene TRBJ2-5, with D tentatively TRBD2 (6 bases). Germline CDR1 and CDR2: MNHEY and SMNVEV (reference sequence). The V end was cut by 5 bases, the J end by 4 bases, with 23 bases between. The CDR3 sequence is 17 residues long. The CDR3 nucleotides read TGTGCCAGCAGTACAGCCCCTCCGGGAGAGTGGGGAGAGACCCAGTACTTC. Protein sequence: CASSTAPPGEWGETQYF.

The chain uses TRBV28 and TRBJ1-4; 8 bases match TRBD1. Germline CDR1 and CDR2: MDHEN and SYDVKM. Losses at the gene ends were 5 bases for V and 7 bases for J; bases not matched to a gene: 9. The CDR3 length is 15 residues. The CDR3 DNA sequence: TGTGCCAGCAGTATAGACAGGGGAGAGAGTGAAAAACTGTTTTTT. It translates to CASSIDRGESEKLFF.

Only one count was recorded for this clone. The J gene is TRBJ2-1, the V gene TRBV24-1; 11 bases map to TRBD2. V was clipped by 3 bases and J by 6 bases; unmatched bases: 0. Germline V gives CDR1 KGHDR, CDR2 SFDVKD. CDR3 length: 14 amino acids. The CDR3 DNA reads TGTGCCACCAGTGATGGGACTAGCGGCAATGAGCAGTTCTTC. Its translation: CATSDGTSGNEQFF.

About this clone itself: At the DNA level, this CDR3 is encoded by other sequences in the same sample as well. This chain joins TRBV7-9 and TRBJ2-5; 7 bases are shared with TRBD1. The CDR3 has 14 residues. After removal of 5 bases from V and 2 bases from J, the junction contained 5 bases not matched to a gene. Germline CDR1 and CDR2: SEHNR and FQNEAQ (reference sequence). The CDR3 nucleotides are TGTGCCAGCAGCCGAGGGACAGCTCAAGAGACCCAGTACTTC. Amino acids: CASSRGTAQETQYF.

The gene calls are TRBV2 and TRBJ1-1; TRBD1 might be the D (6 bases). The CDR3 runs 13 residues. Germline V CDR1 and CDR2: SNHLY, FYNNEI. V was trimmed by 6 bases and J by 4 bases, leaving 12 bases between them. The CDR3 nucleotides read TGTGCCAGCAGCCAAAGGGGGTTCACTGAAGCTTTCTTT. It codes for CASSQRGFTEAFF. The variable domain in full, completed from reference TRBV2 and TRBJ1-1, reads EPEVTQTPSHQVTQMGQEVILRCVPISNHLYFYWYRQILGQKVEFLVSFYNNEISEKSEIFDDQFSVERPDGSNFTLKIRSTKLEDSAMYFCASSQRGFTEAFFGQGTRLTVV.

The chain couples TRBV4-1 to TRBJ2-7; D is perhaps TRBD2 (7 bases). This CDR3 has 15 residues. Trimming removed 1 base at V and 3 bases at J, with 13 bases between. Germline V gives CDR1 MGHRA, CDR2 YSYEKL. CDR3 sequence reads: CASSQVEGGDYEQYF. As DNA, the CDR3 is TGCGCCAGCAGCCAAGTGGAAGGGGGGGACTACGAGCAGTACTTC.

This rearrangement joins TRBV10-3 to TRBJ1-1; 9 bases match TRBD1. CDR3 length equals 13 residues. J was trimmed by 4 bases and V by 8 bases; bases with no gene match: 5. CDR1 and CDR2 from the germline V gene are ENHRY and SYGVKD. The CDR3 reads CAIGGTGPTEAFF. The DNA of the CDR3 is TGTGCCATCGGTGGGACAGGGCCCACTGAAGCTTTCTTT.

This chain links TRBV3-1 (or the pseudogene TRBV3-2) with TRBJ2-7; tentative D call: TRBD1 (6 bases). V was pared by 4 bases and J by 4 bases, with 26 bases between. The CDR3 runs to 18 residues. Germline assignment: CDR1 LGHDT and CDR2 YNNKEL (reference sequence). The CDR3 DNA reads as TGTGCCAGCAGCCGGGTGGGGGTCAGGGGAGATGGGTGGTACGAGCAGTACTTC. Its protein is CASSRVGVRGDGWYEQYF.

CDR3 nucleotide sequence: TGTGCCAGCAGCTTAGGCCGGACAGGACCCTATGGCTACACCTTC. This translates into CASSLGRTGPYGYTF. J is TRBJ1-2 and V is TRBV13, with 7 positions matching TRBD1. Looked up from germline, CDR1 is PRHDT and CDR2 is FYEKMQ (reference sequence). The CDR3 consists of 15 residues. The V gene end was trimmed by 0 bases and the J gene end by 4 bases; junction bases not matched to a gene: 5. The variable domain in full, completed from reference TRBV13 and TRBJ1-2, reads AAGVIQSPRHLIKEKRETATLKCYPIPRHDTVYWYQQGPGQDPQFLISFYEKMQSDKGSIPDRFSAQQFSDYHSELNMSSLELGDSALYFCASSLGRTGPYGYTFGSGTRLTVV.

Of note for this clone: Distinct nucleotide sequences in the sample also encode this CDR3. The chain is built from TRBV18 and TRBJ1-1; D is ambiguous. Trimming took 2 bases from V and 2 from J, leaving 6 bases between them. This CDR3 is 13 amino acids long. Germline assignment: CDR1 KGHSH and CDR2 LQKENI. CDR3 nucleotide sequence: TGTGCCAGCTCACCAGGCAGAAACACTGAAGCTTTCTTT. It specifies CASSPGRNTEAFF.

This chain uses TRBV3-1 (or the pseudogene TRBV3-2) with TRBJ2-6; D not certain. This CDR3 comprises 14 residues. CDR1 and CDR2 from the germline V gene are LGHDT and YNNKEL (reference sequence). Trimming stripped 4 bases from V and 2 bases from J, with 6 bases between. As DNA, the CDR3 is TGTGCCAGCAGCCCGGTAGCTGGGGCCAACGTCCTGACTTTC. It encodes CASSPVAGANVLTF.

The chain combines TRBV3-1 (or the pseudogene TRBV3-2) with TRBJ1-5; 10 nucleotides line up with TRBD1. The J segment lost 6 bases and the V segment lost 5 bases, leaving 7 bases of the junction unmatched. Per germline, CDR1 LGHDT and CDR2 YNNKEL (reference sequence). CDR3 length: 15 amino acids. CDR3 coding DNA: TGTGCCAGCAGCATAGACAGGGGGCCAGGTCAGCCCCAGCATTTT. It encodes CASSIDRGPGQPQHF.

V usage is TRBV6-5 and J usage is TRBJ2-3; a possible D gene is TRBD2 (5 bases). The V end lost 0 bases, the J end lost 1 base, and 11 bases lay between the germline ends. Germline V gives CDR1 MNHEY, CDR2 SVGAGI. This CDR3 region has 16 residues. The CDR3, as DNA: TGTGCCAGCAGTTACTCGATGAACGGGGGCACAGATACGCAGTATTTT. Its protein product is CASSYSMNGGTDTQYF.

The J gene is TRBJ1-4, the V gene TRBV27, with TRBD1 as a possible D gene (6 bases). V lost 6 bases and J 8 bases, leaving 16 bases between the germline ends. This CDR3 spans 14 amino acids. Germline-derived CDR1 and CDR2 are MNHEY and SMNVEV (reference sequence). The CDR3 here is CASSLGTLKEKLFF. CDR3 DNA: TGTGCCAGCAGCCTCGGGACACTTAAGGAAAAACTGTTTTTT.